Each of the 18 T cell receptor beta chains below was sequenced from the same sample in a study of blood T cell repertoires in COVID-19. The table came from immunoSEQ multiplex PCR; TCRdb's copy has only in-frame clones and leaves some out. Of approximately 500,000 clones listed, 70% to 90% were seen once; the top ten hold about 1.7%. Sequencing was done on a sample of PBMCs or T cells enriched from blood (not recorded which). The receptors originated from a woman in her forties who had recovered from COVID-19.

The V call is TRBV21-1, the J call TRBJ2-7; whether TRBD2, the table's D call, matches the DNA was not checked. TRBV21-1 is a known pseudogene. The CDR3 contains 16 residues. CDR3 sequence reads: CASSKRLAGGPREQYF. The CDR3 DNA is TGTGCCAGCAGCAAACGACTAGCGGGAGGGCCGAGGGAGCAGTACTTC.

This rearrangement joins TRBV5-1 to TRBJ2-3; TRBD2 matches 10 bases. The CDR3 extends over 17 amino acids. V trimming: 2 bases; J trimming: 0 bases; junction bases outside the gene matches: 6. Germline V gene data show CDR1 as SGHRS and CDR2 as YFSETQ. CDR3 loop: CASSLAGGPSSTDTQYF. CDR3 nucleotide sequence: TGCGCCAGCAGCTTAGCGGGAGGGCCTTCTAGCACAGATACGCAGTATTTT.

V usage is TRBV12-3 or TRBV12-4 and J usage is TRBJ2-5; no reliable D call. The CDR3 is made up of 13 amino acids. The germline V and J ends were trimmed by 3 bases and 3 bases, with 8 bases remaining between them. The CDR3 region is CASSLNSKETQYF. In DNA, the CDR3 is TGTGCCAGCAGTTTGAACAGCAAAGAGACCCAGTACTTC.

The chain combines TRBV20-1 with TRBJ2-1; D is uncertain. This CDR3 comprises 11 residues. Trimming removed 6 bases from V and 10 bases from J, with 13 bases in between. From germline, CDR1 is DFQATT and CDR2 SNEGSKA (reference sequence). DNA of the CDR3: TGCAGTGCGCGGAGTGCATGGGAGCAGTTCTTC. This translates into CSARSAWEQFF.

The gene calls are TRBV5-1 and TRBJ1-1; 8 bases are a match to TRBD1. The CDR3 extends over 14 amino acids. Germline lookup yields CDR1 SGHRS and CDR2 YFSETQ. With 4 bases clipped from V and 6 bases from J, the junction kept 8 bases outside the gene matches. The CDR3 bases are TGCGCCAGCAGCCCGGGACAGGCGGTAGCTGAAGCTTTCTTT. Translating gives CASSPGQAVAEAFF.

The rearrangement uses TRBV5-1 and TRBJ2-1, with a possible D match to TRBD2 (8 bases). The ends were cut back, 3 bases at V and 2 bases at J, with 12 bases in the middle. Germline assignment: CDR1 SGHRS and CDR2 YFSETQ. The CDR3 consists of 15 residues. The CDR3 here is CASSSGGTAYNEQFF. As DNA, the CDR3 is TGCGCCAGCAGCTCGGGGGGGACAGCCTACAATGAGCAGTTCTTC.

This CDR3 reads CASSPREDRANTEAFF. CDR3 in DNA: TGTGCCAGCTCACCCAGAGAGGACAGGGCGAACACTGAAGCTTTCTTT. The chain links TRBV18 to TRBJ1-1; 8 bases map to TRBD1. The CDR3 length is 16 residues. The V and J ends lost 3 bases and 1 base, in that order; junction bases with no gene match: 7. Germline assignment: CDR1 KGHSH and CDR2 LQKENI.

The gene calls are TRBV10-1 and TRBJ2-5; D not certain. The V end was cut by 3 bases, the J end by 5 bases, with 19 bases between. Looked up from germline, CDR1 is WNHNN and CDR2 is SYGVQD (reference sequence). This CDR3 comprises 16 residues. The chain's CDR3 is CASSDIGNSLLETQYF. The CDR3 nucleotides read TGCGCCAGCAGTGATATCGGTAACAGCCTGTTGGAGACCCAGTACTTC.

The CDR3 coding sequence is TGTGCCAGCAGCCATCGACAGGGCTTTAACACCGGGGAGCTGTTTTTT. Translating gives CASSHRQGFNTGELFF. The chain combines TRBV7-2 with TRBJ2-2; the match to TRBD1 covers 7 bases. J lost 2 bases, V lost 5 bases, and 8 bases had no gene match. The CDR3 covers 16 residues. CDR1 is SGHTA, CDR2 FQGNSA, per germline. The full variable domain, completed using reference TRBV7-2 and TRBJ2-2, is GAGVSQSPSNKVTEKGKDVELRCDPISGHTALYWYRQSLGQGLEFLIYFQGNSAPDKSGLPSDRFSAERTGGSVSTLTIQRTQQEDSAVYLCASSHRQGFNTGELFFGEGSRLTVL.

This clone showed up just once. The chain recombines TRBV11-2 with TRBJ1-4; TRBD1 matches at 7 bases. The CDR3 is 15 amino acids. After removal of 5 bases from V and 2 bases from J, the junction contained 5 bases not matched to a gene. Looked up from germline, CDR1 is SGHAT and CDR2 is FQNNGV. CDR3 DNA sequence: TGTGCCAGCAGCCCCGGGACAGTCACTAATGAAAAACTGTTTTTT. Its translation is CASSPGTVTNEKLFF.

The chain uses TRBV6-1 and TRBJ1-2; no reliable D call. V dropped 2 bases and J dropped 0 bases, with 13 bases sitting between them. The CDR3 has 16 amino acids. CDR1 is MNHNS and CDR2 is SASEGT in the germline V gene. Written as DNA, the CDR3 is TGTGCCAGCAGTGAATTGGCGGGAACGACTAACTATGGCTACACCTTC. Amino acids: CASSELAGTTNYGYTF.

This sequence joins TRBV2 and TRBJ2-1; 8 nucleotides agree with TRBD2. The CDR3 covers 11 residues. V was pared by 8 bases and J by 10 bases, with 4 bases of the junction left unmatched. Germline-derived CDR1 and CDR2 are SNHLY and FYNNEI. The chain's CDR3 is CASQTSAEQFF. CDR3 sequence (DNA): TGTGCCAGCCAGACTAGCGCCGAGCAGTTCTTC.

This chain uses TRBV20-1 with TRBJ2-2; D call uncertain. V lost 3 bases, J lost 3 bases, and 11 bases lay in between. CDR3 length: 14 amino acids. Germline values: CDR1 DFQATT, CDR2 SNEGSKA (reference sequence). The CDR3 DNA reads as TGCAGTGCTAGTAAACAGCTGGACACCGGGGAGCTGTTTTTT. Encoded protein: CSASKQLDTGELFF.

DNA of the CDR3: TGCGCCAGCAGCCATGCTGGACAGGGCGGCTATGGCTACACCTTC. As protein: CASSHAGQGGYGYTF. V gene TRBV4-3 combines with J gene TRBJ1-2, with 8 nucleotides matching TRBD1. Germline V gives CDR1 LGHNA, CDR2 YSLEER. CDR3 length: 15 amino acids. V dropped 3 bases and J dropped 4; count of bases not matched to a gene: 7.

This clone has at least ten counts. This sequence joins TRBV5-1 and TRBJ1-2; TRBD1 is a possible D gene (5 bases). V was cut by 0 bases and J by 2 bases, with 8 bases left in between. The CDR3 extends over 14 amino acids. Germline lookup yields CDR1 SGHRS and CDR2 YFSETQ. The CDR3 here is CASSLGQQNYGYTF. The DNA of the CDR3 is TGCGCCAGCAGCTTGGGACAGCAAAACTATGGCTACACCTTC.

The gene calls are TRBV5-1 and TRBJ2-6; D may be TRBD2 (6 bases). This CDR3 region has 17 residues. Germline V CDR1 and CDR2: SGHRS, YFSETQ. The V gene lost 2 bases and the J gene lost 5 bases, with 17 bases spanning the gap. CDR3 amino acids: CASSFRDSTSWANVLTF. The CDR3 coding sequence is TGCGCCAGCAGCTTCCGGGACTCCACCTCATGGGCCAACGTCCTGACTTTC.

V is TRBV28 and J is TRBJ1-1; 7 nucleotides align to TRBD1. The CDR3 sequence is 13 residues long. Germline V gene sequence: CDR1 MDHEN, CDR2 SYDVKM. V trimming: 1 base; J trimming: 7 bases; junction bases outside the gene matches: 3. CDR3 nucleotide sequence: TGTGCCAGCAGTTTATCAGGGACAGATGAAGCTTTCTTT. The encoded protein is CASSLSGTDEAFF.

The gene calls are TRBV15 and TRBJ2-2; TRBD2 matches 8 bases. V lost 2 bases, J lost 4 bases, and 6 bases stayed unmatched. The length of the CDR3 is 16 residues. CDR1 LNHNV and CDR2 YYDKDF come from the germline V gene (reference sequence). The CDR3 is CATSRPGTRLTGELFF. The CDR3 DNA is TGTGCCACCAGCAGACCCGGGACTAGGCTCACCGGGGAGCTGTTTTTT.